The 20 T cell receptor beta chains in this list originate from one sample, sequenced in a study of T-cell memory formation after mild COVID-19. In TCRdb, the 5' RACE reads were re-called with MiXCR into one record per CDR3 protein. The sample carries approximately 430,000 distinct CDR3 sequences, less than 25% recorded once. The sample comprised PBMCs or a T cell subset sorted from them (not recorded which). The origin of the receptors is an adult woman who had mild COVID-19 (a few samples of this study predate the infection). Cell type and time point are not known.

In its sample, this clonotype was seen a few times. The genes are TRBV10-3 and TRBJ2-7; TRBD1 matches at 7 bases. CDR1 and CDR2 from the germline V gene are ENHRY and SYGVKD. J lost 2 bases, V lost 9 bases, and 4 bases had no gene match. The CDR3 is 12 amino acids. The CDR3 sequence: CAIGTETYEQYF. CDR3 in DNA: TGTGCCATAGGGACAGAAACCTACGAGCAGTACTTC.

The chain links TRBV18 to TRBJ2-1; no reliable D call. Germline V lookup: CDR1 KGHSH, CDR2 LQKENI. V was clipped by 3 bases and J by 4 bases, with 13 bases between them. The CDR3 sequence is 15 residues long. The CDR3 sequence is CASSPYSVGYNEQFF. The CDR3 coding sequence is TGTGCCAGCTCACCCTACTCCGTCGGGTACAATGAGCAGTTCTTC.

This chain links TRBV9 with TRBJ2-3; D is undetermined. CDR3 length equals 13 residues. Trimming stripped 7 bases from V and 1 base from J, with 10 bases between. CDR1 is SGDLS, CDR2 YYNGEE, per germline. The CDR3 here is CASHPAGTDTQYF. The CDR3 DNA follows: TGTGCCAGCCACCCGGCAGGCACAGATACGCAGTATTTT.

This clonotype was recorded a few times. CDR3 nucleotide sequence: TGTGCCAGCAGCCAACCAGGGACCGGCTACGAGCAGTACTTC. Protein product: CASSQPGTGYEQYF. The chain combines TRBV4-2 with TRBJ2-7; possibly TRBD1 or TRBD2 for D (5 bases each). The germline V gene has CDR1 LGHNA and CDR2 YNFKEQ. Trimming removed 2 bases at V and 3 bases at J, with 11 bases between. The CDR3 has 14 amino acids.

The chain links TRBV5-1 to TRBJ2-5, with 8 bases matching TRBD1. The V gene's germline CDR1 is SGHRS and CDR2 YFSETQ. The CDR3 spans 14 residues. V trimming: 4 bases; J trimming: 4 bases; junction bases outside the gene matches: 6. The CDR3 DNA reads TGCGCCAGCAGCGGGGGGACAGGTGGAGAGACCCAGTACTTC. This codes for CASSGGTGGETQYF.

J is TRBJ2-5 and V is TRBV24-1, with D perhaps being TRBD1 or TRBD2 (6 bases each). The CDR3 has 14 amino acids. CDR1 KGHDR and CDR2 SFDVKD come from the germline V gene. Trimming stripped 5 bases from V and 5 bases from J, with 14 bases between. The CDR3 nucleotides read TGTGCCACCAGTGCCAGGTGGGGGGCCGAGACCCAGTACTTC. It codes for CATSARWGAETQYF.

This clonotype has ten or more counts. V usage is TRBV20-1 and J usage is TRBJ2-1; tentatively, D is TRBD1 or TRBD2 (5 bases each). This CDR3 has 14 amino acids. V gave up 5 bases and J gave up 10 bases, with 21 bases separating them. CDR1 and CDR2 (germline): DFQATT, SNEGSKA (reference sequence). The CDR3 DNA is TGCAGTGCTCACCCCGGGACGAAAAAAGGGGAGCAGTTCTTC. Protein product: CSAHPGTKKGEQFF.

The DNA for the CDR3 is TGTGCCAGCAGCTTTGTAGCGGGGTGGGATGGCGAAGAGACCCAGTACTTC. Translated: CASSFVAGWDGEETQYF. The rearrangement uses TRBV7-2 and TRBJ2-5; TRBD2 matches 8 bases. CDR1 SGHTA and CDR2 FQGNSA come from the germline V gene. The CDR3 spans 17 residues. V gave up 3 bases and J gave up 3 bases; unmatched junction bases: 12.

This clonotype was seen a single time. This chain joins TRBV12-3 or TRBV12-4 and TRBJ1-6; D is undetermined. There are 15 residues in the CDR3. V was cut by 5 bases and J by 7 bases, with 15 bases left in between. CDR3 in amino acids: CASSPGRLGNSPLHF. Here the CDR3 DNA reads TGTGCCAGCAGTCCCGGGCGGCTGGGGAATTCACCCCTCCACTTT.

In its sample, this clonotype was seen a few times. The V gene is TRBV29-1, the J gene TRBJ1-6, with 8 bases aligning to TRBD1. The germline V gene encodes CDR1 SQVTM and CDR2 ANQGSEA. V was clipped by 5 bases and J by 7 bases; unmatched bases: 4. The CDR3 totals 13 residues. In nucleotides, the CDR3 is TGCAGCGTTCAGACAGGGGAGAATTCACCCCTCCACTTT. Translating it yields CSVQTGENSPLHF.

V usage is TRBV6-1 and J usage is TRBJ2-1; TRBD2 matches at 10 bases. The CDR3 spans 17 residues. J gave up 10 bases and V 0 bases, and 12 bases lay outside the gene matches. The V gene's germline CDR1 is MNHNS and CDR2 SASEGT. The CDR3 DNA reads TGTGCCAGCAGTGAAGCTGTAGGAGCGGGGGGGCGAAAGGAGCAGTTCTTC. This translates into CASSEAVGAGGRKEQFF.

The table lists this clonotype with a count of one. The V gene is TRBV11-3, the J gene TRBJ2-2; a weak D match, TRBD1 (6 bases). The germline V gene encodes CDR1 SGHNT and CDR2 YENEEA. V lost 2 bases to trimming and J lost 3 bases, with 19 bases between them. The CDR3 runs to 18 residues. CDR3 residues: CASSLRRGGKGHTGELFF. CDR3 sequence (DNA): TGTGCCAGCAGCTTAAGGAGAGGGGGAAAAGGGCACACCGGGGAGCTGTTTTTT.

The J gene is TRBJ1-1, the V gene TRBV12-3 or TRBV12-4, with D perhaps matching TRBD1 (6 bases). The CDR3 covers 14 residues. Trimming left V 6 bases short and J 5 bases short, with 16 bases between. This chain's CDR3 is CASRQQGGGTEAFF. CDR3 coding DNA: TGTGCCAGCAGACAGCAAGGGGGAGGGACTGAAGCTTTCTTT.

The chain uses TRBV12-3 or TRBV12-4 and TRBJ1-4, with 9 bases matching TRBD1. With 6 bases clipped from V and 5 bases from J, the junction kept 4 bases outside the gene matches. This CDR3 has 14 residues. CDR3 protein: CASRSGTGNEKLFF. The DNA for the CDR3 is TGTGCCAGCAGGTCCGGGACAGGGAATGAAAAACTGTTTTTT.

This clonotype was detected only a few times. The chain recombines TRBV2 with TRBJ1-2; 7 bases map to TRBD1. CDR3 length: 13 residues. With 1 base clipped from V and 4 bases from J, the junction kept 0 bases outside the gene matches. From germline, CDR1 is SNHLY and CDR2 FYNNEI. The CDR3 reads CASSEGTGYGYTF. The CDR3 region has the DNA TGTGCCAGCAGTGAAGGGACAGGCTATGGCTACACCTTC.

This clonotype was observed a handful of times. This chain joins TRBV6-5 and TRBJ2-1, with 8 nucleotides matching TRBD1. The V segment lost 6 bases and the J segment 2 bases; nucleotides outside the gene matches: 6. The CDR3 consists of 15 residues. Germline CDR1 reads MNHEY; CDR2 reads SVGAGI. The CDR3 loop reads CASREDRGPYNEQFF. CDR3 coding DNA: TGTGCCAGCAGAGAAGACAGGGGACCCTACAATGAGCAGTTCTTC.

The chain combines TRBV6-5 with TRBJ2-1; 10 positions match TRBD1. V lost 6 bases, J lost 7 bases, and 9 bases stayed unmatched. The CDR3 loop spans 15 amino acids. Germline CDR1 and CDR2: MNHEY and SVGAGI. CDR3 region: CASRETGGASNEQFF. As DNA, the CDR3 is TGTGCCAGCAGAGAGACAGGGGGCGCATCAAATGAGCAGTTCTTC.

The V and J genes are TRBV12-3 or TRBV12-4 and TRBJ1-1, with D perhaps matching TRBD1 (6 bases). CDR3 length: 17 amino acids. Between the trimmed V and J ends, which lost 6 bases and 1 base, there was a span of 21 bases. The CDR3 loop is CASRGAKWGTKNTEAFF. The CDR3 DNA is TGTGCCAGCAGGGGGGCTAAGTGGGGAACCAAGAACACTGAAGCTTTCTTT.

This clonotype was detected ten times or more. The CDR3 coding sequence is TGTGCCAGCAGCTTAGAATCCCGGGCGCTGACTGGAAACACCATATATTTT. Translated: CASSLESRALTGNTIYF. The chain links TRBV7-6 to TRBJ1-3; no definite D call. V was clipped by 1 base and J by 2 bases, with 15 bases between them. The CDR3 runs 17 residues. Germline V gene data show CDR1 as SGHVS and CDR2 as FNYEAQ.

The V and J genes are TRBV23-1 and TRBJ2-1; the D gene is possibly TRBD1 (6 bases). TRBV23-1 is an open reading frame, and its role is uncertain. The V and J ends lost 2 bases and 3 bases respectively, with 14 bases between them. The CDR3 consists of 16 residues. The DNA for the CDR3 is TGCGCCAGCAGTCAACGCCGACAGGAGCTCTACAATGAGCAGTTCTTC. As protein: CASSQRRQELYNEQFF.